This T cell receptor beta chain was captured in a study of cytomegalovirus exposure and HLA in healthy donors. Study overall: Earlier sequencing of 150 million to 200 million T cells yielded about 120 million unique TCR beta sequences.

V lost 1 base to trimming and J lost 4 bases; unmatched junction nucleotides: 3. The CDR3 runs 17 residues. The germline V gene has CDR1 LGHNA and CDR2 YSLEER. Vbeta (60) and Jbeta (13) primers were used in the PCR. Sequencing used immunoSEQ multiplex PCR; TCRdb keeps in-frame clones, though not all of them. Seen here are 60,000 to 85,000 clones, around 80% observed once, and the top ten hold roughly 12%. This sequence was found in a male donor in good health and CMV-seropositive. The sequencing input was PBMCs. The rearrangement links TRBV4-3 to TRBJ2-1, with 14 bases that match TRBD2. The CDR3 sequence is CASSQGGLAGAYNEQFF. The CDR3 DNA reads as TGCGCCAGCAGCCAAGGGGGACTAGCGGGGGCTTACAATGAGCAGTTCTTC.